These 29 T cell receptor beta chains came from one sample sequenced in a study of blood T cell repertoires in COVID-19. Measured with immunoSEQ multiplex PCR; TCRdb has only the in-frame clones, and not every one. The table records about 210,000 clones, around 84% of them present only once. The sample taken for sequencing was PBMCs or T cells enriched from blood (not recorded which). All receptors derive from a man aged 25 to 45 with acute COVID-19.

The chain links TRBV29-1 to TRBJ2-7; no clear D gene. V lost 7 bases and J lost 4, with 14 bases in between. The CDR3 extends over 12 amino acids. Germline values: CDR1 SQVTM, CDR2 ANQGSEA. The CDR3 coding sequence is TGCAGCGCCAAACACGACGGGTACGAGCAGTACTTC. This codes for CSAKHDGYEQYF.

V is TRBV15 and J is TRBJ1-2; D may be TRBD1 (5 bases). V gave up 4 bases and J gave up 4 bases, with 13 bases separating them. This CDR3 region has 14 residues. From germline, CDR1 is LNHNV and CDR2 YYDKDF (reference sequence). CDR3 amino acids: CATSIWTSGYGYTF. The DNA for the CDR3 is TGTGCCACCAGCATATGGACATCCGGCTATGGCTACACCTTC.

V is TRBV7-2 and J is TRBJ2-2, with 14 nucleotides matching TRBD2. Germline V gene data show CDR1 as SGHTA and CDR2 as FQGNSA. The CDR3 is 18 residues long. After removal of 6 bases from V and 0 bases from J, the junction contained 6 bases not matched to a gene. The DNA of the CDR3 is TGTGCCAGCAGTCTCGGACTAGCGGGGGGCACGAACACCGGGGAGCTGTTTTTT. Translating gives CASSLGLAGGTNTGELFF.

The rearrangement links TRBV5-6 to TRBJ1-1; the match to TRBD1 covers 7 bases. Germline V lookup: CDR1 SGHDT, CDR2 YYEEEE. CDR3 length equals 14 residues. With 4 bases clipped from V and 5 bases from J, the junction kept 8 bases outside the gene matches. Here the CDR3 DNA reads TGTGCCAGCAGCCCAGGGGGAGGAAGTACTGAAGCTTTCTTT. Translated: CASSPGGGSTEAFF.

In this sample, this clone turned up a few times. This sequence joins TRBV14 and TRBJ2-6, with unresolved D. Germline V gives CDR1 SGHDN, CDR2 FVKESK. Trimming cost V 1 base and J 3 bases, with 4 bases left between them. This CDR3 region has 14 residues. The DNA for the CDR3 is TGTGCCAGCAGCCAAGTTCTTGGGGCCAACGTCCTGACTTTC. It encodes CASSQVLGANVLTF.

In nucleotides, the CDR3 is TGCAGCGGCACCGGTGCAGATACGCAGTATTTT. Amino acid sequence: CSGTGADTQYF. The genes are TRBV29-1 and TRBJ2-3; D is unclear. V dropped 7 bases and J dropped 4 bases, with 9 bases sitting between them. CDR3 length equals 11 residues. Germline lookup yields CDR1 SQVTM and CDR2 ANQGSEA.

V usage is TRBV28 and J usage is TRBJ1-5; 12 bases are shared with TRBD1. V lost 5 bases and J lost 2; bases outside the gene matches: 10. In germline, CDR1 is MDHEN, CDR2 SYDVKM. CDR3 size: 18 residues. The CDR3 protein is CASSPGTGGLVGNQPQHF. The CDR3 DNA is TGTGCCAGCAGTCCCGGGACAGGGGGCCTCGTTGGCAATCAGCCCCAGCATTTT.

The chain is built from TRBV18 and TRBJ1-4; 12 bases match TRBD1. The J segment lost 7 bases and the V segment lost 3 bases, leaving 3 bases of the junction unmatched. The germline gives CDR1 KGHSH, CDR2 LQKENI. The CDR3 has 15 residues. CDR3 residues: CASSPGTGGGEKLFF. CDR3 coding DNA: TGTGCCAGCTCACCCGGGACAGGGGGCGGTGAAAAACTGTTTTTT.

The V gene is TRBV10-3, the J gene TRBJ1-1; D may be TRBD1 (6 bases). This CDR3 is 14 amino acids long. The V gene lost 6 bases and the J gene lost 1 base, with 12 bases spanning the gap. Germline values: CDR1 ENHRY, CDR2 SYGVKD. CDR3 DNA: TGTGCCATCAGCGAACCGGGACAGAACACTGAAGCTTTCTTT. As protein: CAISEPGQNTEAFF.

V usage is TRBV5-1 and J usage is TRBJ1-3, with 8 bases lining up with TRBD1. Germline-derived CDR1 and CDR2 are SGHRS and YFSETQ. The J segment lost 0 bases and the V segment lost 4 bases, leaving 9 bases of the junction unmatched. The CDR3 totals 17 residues. The CDR3 coding sequence is TGCGCCAGCAGCCCGGGCGGGACAGGAATCTCTGGAAACACCATATATTTT. This translates into CASSPGGTGISGNTIYF.

This chain links TRBV5-1 with TRBJ2-3, with D uncertain. This CDR3 contains 14 residues. Germline V CDR1 and CDR2: SGHRS, YFSETQ. Trimming removed 0 bases from V and 2 bases from J, with 7 bases in between. In nucleotides, the CDR3 is TGCGCCAGCAGCTTGGACCCTATCACAGATACGCAGTATTTT. The encoded protein is CASSLDPITDTQYF.

This clone was counted once. V is TRBV2 and J is TRBJ1-6; D gene uncertain. Trimming removed 3 bases at V and 7 bases at J, with 19 bases between. The CDR3 has 17 amino acids. Germline V gives CDR1 SNHLY, CDR2 FYNNEI. This CDR3 reads CASSDEVVGLGNSPLHF. CDR3 nucleotide sequence: TGTGCCAGCAGTGATGAAGTTGTAGGACTTGGAAATTCACCCCTCCACTTT.

This clone was picked up a small number of times. This chain connects TRBV11-2 to TRBJ1-4; TRBD1 matches at 11 bases. This CDR3 has 14 amino acids. J was trimmed by 8 bases and V by 5 bases; bases with no gene match: 4. CDR1 is SGHAT, CDR2 FQNNGV, per germline. In DNA form, the CDR3 reads TGTGCCAGCAGCCGGGACAGGGGGAGAGAAAAACTGTTTTTT. Its protein product is CASSRDRGREKLFF.

The chain carries TRBV10-1 and TRBJ1-1; D gene unclear. V was clipped by 2 bases and J by 6 bases, with 7 bases between them. Germline V CDR1 and CDR2: WNHNN, SYGVQD (reference sequence). CDR3 length: 12 amino acids. The CDR3 sequence: CASSEGRAEAFF. CDR3 DNA: TGCGCCAGCAGTGAGGGGCGCGCTGAAGCTTTCTTT.

The chain is built from TRBV6-8 and TRBJ1-2, with a possible D match to TRBD1 (5 bases). This CDR3 is built from 14 residues. The V and J ends lost 3 bases and 7 bases respectively, with 15 bases between them. In germline, CDR1 is MNHGY, CDR2 SAAAGT. The DNA for the CDR3 is TGTGCCAGCAGTTATCTGAGCCAGGGATTTGGCTACACCTTC. It yields the protein CASSYLSQGFGYTF.

This clone was observed a few times. This chain connects TRBV28 to TRBJ1-5, with D possibly TRBD1 on 6 matching bases. The CDR3 is 14 residues long. Between the trimmed V and J ends, which lost 0 bases and 7 bases, there was a span of 10 bases. Germline assignment: CDR1 MDHEN and CDR2 SYDVKM. CDR3 bases: TGTGCCAGCAGTTTATGGGGGGCAGCCCAGCCCCAGCATTTT. Residues: CASSLWGAAQPQHF.

The rearrangement joins TRBV15 to TRBJ1-1; 7 bases are shared with TRBD1. V was pared by 3 bases and J by 4 bases, with 11 bases of the junction left unmatched. The CDR3 length is 16 residues. The V gene's germline CDR1 is LNHNV and CDR2 YYDKDF (reference sequence). In DNA, the CDR3 is TGTGCCACCAGCAGGAAGAACAGGGGAAAGGGCACTGAAGCTTTCTTT. Protein sequence: CATSRKNRGKGTEAFF.

This clone was counted only a few times. The chain combines TRBV29-1 with TRBJ2-3; 8 bases align to TRBD1. The V segment lost 4 bases and the J segment 0 bases; nucleotides outside the gene matches: 3. CDR1 and CDR2 (germline): SQVTM, ANQGSEA. The length of the CDR3 is 14 residues. As DNA, the CDR3 is TGCAGCGTTGGACAGGGGATTAGCACAGATACGCAGTATTTT. Residues: CSVGQGISTDTQYF.

The genes are TRBV30 and TRBJ1-2; D unresolved. CDR3 size: 12 residues. CDR1 and CDR2 (germline): GTSNPN, SVGIG (reference sequence). Trimming left V 8 bases short and J 8 bases short, with 18 bases between. CDR3 bases: TGTGCCGGGATATCGGAGGGATTCGGCTACACCTTC. It encodes CAGISEGFGYTF.

The gene calls are TRBV18 and TRBJ2-3; 8 nucleotides align to TRBD1. J was trimmed by 3 bases and V by 5 bases; bases with no gene match: 7. The CDR3 covers 15 residues. Germline V gene data show CDR1 as KGHSH and CDR2 as LQKENI. DNA for the CDR3: TGTGCCAGCTCATCTCAGGGGGCTGGGACAGATACGCAGTATTTT. It is translated as CASSSQGAGTDTQYF.

The V call is TRBV9, the J call TRBJ1-6; 9 positions match TRBD1. This CDR3 contains 15 residues. Trimming took 3 bases from V and 11 from J; bases not matched to a gene: 9. From germline, CDR1 is SGDLS and CDR2 YYNGEE. This CDR3 reads CASSDRGTGYAPLHF. The CDR3 bases are TGTGCCAGCAGCGATCGGGGGACAGGGTACGCACCCCTCCACTTT.

CDR3: CASTDVDRNYGYTF. CDR3 nucleotides: TGCGCCAGCACTGACGTGGACAGGAACTATGGCTACACCTTC. This chain joins TRBV10-2 and TRBJ1-2, with 7 bases that match TRBD1. Germline lookup yields CDR1 WSHSY and CDR2 SAAADI. The CDR3 contains 14 residues. J lost 2 bases, V lost 7 bases, and 7 bases had no gene match.

The chain joins TRBV18 to TRBJ1-4; a weak D match, TRBD1 (5 bases). Trimming took off 4 bases at V and 8 bases at J, with 20 bases between the two ends. In germline, CDR1 is KGHSH, CDR2 LQKENI. The CDR3 consists of 16 residues. The CDR3 DNA is TGTGCCAGCTCACAAACAATGACAGCACGGAAAGAAAAACTGTTTTTT. It translates to CASSQTMTARKEKLFF. The whole variable domain, remainder taken from reference TRBV18 and TRBJ1-4, is NAGVMQNPRHLVRRRGQEARLRCSPMKGHSHVYWYRQLPEEGLKFMVYLQKENIIDESGMPKERFSAEFPKEGPSILRIQQVVRGDSAAYFCASSQTMTARKEKLFFGSGTQLSVL.

The J gene is TRBJ2-3, the V gene TRBV27, with TRBD2 identical over 9 bases. Trimming removed 5 bases from V and 2 bases from J; junction bases left unmatched: 11. The germline V gene has CDR1 MNHEY and CDR2 SMNVEV (reference sequence). CDR3 size: 17 residues. As DNA, the CDR3 is TGTGCCAGCAGTGTGGCGGGGGGGCCCCCTGTCACAGATACGCAGTATTTT. Translation: CASSVAGGPPVTDTQYF.

The chain couples TRBV2 to TRBJ2-3, with D possibly matching TRBD1 (6 bases). This CDR3 spans 13 amino acids. Trimming cost V 8 bases and J 1 base, with 10 bases left between them. Germline assignment: CDR1 SNHLY and CDR2 FYNNEI. CDR3 DNA sequence: TGTGCCAGCGTAGAGGGGGGCACAGATACGCAGTATTTT. Protein sequence: CASVEGGTDTQYF.

There are many counts of this clone. The V gene is TRBV10-3, the J gene TRBJ2-3; no firm D call. Deletions cut 4 bases from V and 0 bases from J, with 8 bases between. The CDR3 is 14 amino acids. In germline, CDR1 is ENHRY, CDR2 SYGVKD. CDR3 residues: CAISGAFSTDTQYF. DNA of the CDR3: TGTGCCATCAGTGGAGCCTTCAGCACAGATACGCAGTATTTT.

The chain recombines TRBV5-5 with TRBJ2-1; 7 bases are a match to TRBD1. Germline CDR1 SGHKS, CDR2 YYEKEE (reference sequence). The CDR3 contains 15 residues. J lost 2 bases, V lost 2 bases, and 4 bases had no gene match. DNA for the CDR3: TGTGCCAGCAGCTTCCGGGACAGCACCTACAATGAGCAGTTCTTC. This translates into CASSFRDSTYNEQFF.

V is TRBV19 and J is TRBJ2-2, with 8 positions matching TRBD1. The CDR3 totals 16 residues. Trimming took 8 bases from V and 4 from J; bases not matched to a gene: 12. Germline CDR1 LNHDA, CDR2 SQIVND (reference sequence). CDR3: CASDPVGTGLTGELFF. The CDR3 DNA is TGTGCCAGTGACCCGGTCGGGACAGGCCTCACCGGGGAGCTGTTTTTT.

V usage is TRBV2 and J usage is TRBJ1-2; 7 bases map to TRBD1. The V segment lost 3 bases and the J segment 2 bases; nucleotides outside the gene matches: 0. The CDR3 length is 13 residues. CDR1 and CDR2 from the germline V gene are SNHLY and FYNNEI. CDR3 region: CASSDRGNYGYTF. CDR3 coding DNA: TGTGCCAGCAGTGACAGGGGGAACTATGGCTACACCTTC.